This TCR beta chain was sequenced in a study of cytomegalovirus exposure and HLA in healthy donors. Whole-study results and caveats: It was reported that the classifier diagnosed cytomegalovirus status with high specificity and sensitivity in both the original and validation cohorts. Most TCR sequences were uncommon, yet certain public TCRs appeared in many donors. The listing of roughly 160 TCR beta chains classed them as cytomegalovirus-associated. CMV antigen specificity was confirmed in vitro for a few CMV-associated chains.

Germline values: CDR1 SGHTA, CDR2 FQGNSA. The CDR3 contains 13 residues. V was shortened by 5 bases and J by 0 bases, with 8 bases between the two germline ends. This clone has just a few counts. Its antigen is as yet unknown. The data were produced by immunoSEQ multiplex PCR, yet TCRdb's version contains in-frame clones alone and is incomplete. The sample shows 150,000 or so clones, about 87% of them seen only once. Specimen: PBMCs. This receptor was taken from a woman in her 30s in good health and CMV-seronegative. This chain uses TRBV7-2 with TRBJ2-7; no clear D gene. CDR3 sequence: CASSPPSSYEQYF. CDR3 coding DNA: TGTGCCAGCAGCCCACCTAGCTCCTACGAGCAGTACTTC.